The 31 T cell receptor beta chains below all came from one sample that was sequenced in a study of early T cells in non-severe SARS-CoV-2 infection. TCRdb itself ran the 5' RACE reads through MiXCR, one entry per CDR3 protein. The profile covers 50,000 or so distinct CDR3 sequences, with about 13% appearing a single time and approximately 10% taken by the ten largest. The sequenced sample was whole blood. The receptors come from an adult who was a healthcare worker with PCR-confirmed SARS-CoV-2 infection or an uninfected control (not recorded which).

Notes on this clonotype: Given a much more abundant clone one base away, this may be a read error. This chain uses TRBV29-1 with TRBJ2-3, with no clear D. V lost 8 bases and J lost 2, with 14 bases in between. Germline CDR1 SQVTM, CDR2 ANQGSEA. This CDR3 is 13 amino acids long. The CDR3 DNA is TGCAGCCAACGTAGGACGGCCACAGATACGCAGTATTTT. Its translation: CSQRRTATDTQYF.

This rearrangement joins TRBV28 to TRBJ2-7, with D perhaps TRBD2 (7 bases). Germline V gives CDR1 MDHEN, CDR2 SYDVKM. The CDR3 runs to 16 residues. Trimming cost V 4 bases and J 3 bases, with 19 bases left between them. The CDR3 loop reads CASSSPEGGGVYEQYF. The CDR3 DNA reads TGTGCCAGCAGTTCTCCTGAGGGGGGAGGGGTCTACGAGCAGTACTTC.

This sequence joins TRBV7-9 and TRBJ1-5; D gene ambiguous. The ends were cut back, 4 bases at V and 9 bases at J, with 19 bases in the middle. This CDR3 spans 15 amino acids. The V gene's germline CDR1 is SEHNR and CDR2 FQNEAQ (reference sequence). CDR3 bases: TGTGCCAGCAGCTCCGAAGGATTCCTCCCGGGGCCCCAGCATTTT. This translates into CASSSEGFLPGPQHF. Full variable domain (missing parts from reference TRBV7-9 and TRBJ1-5): DTGVSQNPRHKITKRGQNVTFRCDPISEHNRLYWYRQTLGQGPEFLTYFQNEAQLEKSRLLSDRFSAERPKGSFSTLEIQRTEQGDSAMYLCASSSEGFLPGPQHFGDGTRLSIL.

The rearrangement uses TRBV29-1 and TRBJ2-7, with 7 nucleotides matching TRBD2. Unmatched junction bases numbered 17, after V lost 6 bases and J lost 6 bases. The germline CDR1 and CDR2 sequences are SQVTM and ANQGSEA. This CDR3 has 15 residues. CDR3 sequence (DNA): TGCAGCGTCAGGCGCCTTAGCGGGTACGGAGGCGAGCAGTACTTC. Its translation is CSVRRLSGYGGEQYF.

This clonotype was counted many times. CDR3 sequence (DNA): TGTGCCAGCAGCCGGGGGGGGCTCGGTGGCTACACCTTC. Amino acids: CASSRGGLGGYTF. The J gene is TRBJ1-2, the V gene TRBV3-1, with TRBD1 as a possible D gene (6 bases). Germline CDR1 LGHDT, CDR2 YNNKEL (reference sequence). There are 13 residues in the CDR3. The V end was cut by 4 bases, the J end by 7 bases, with 13 bases between. The full variable domain, in which reference TRBV3-1 and TRBJ1-2 provide the parts outside the CDR3, is DTAVSQTPKYLVTQMGNDKSIKCEQNLGHDTMYWYKQDSKKFLKIMFSYNNKELIINETVPNRFSPKSPDKAHLNLHINSLELGDSAVYFCASSRGGLGGYTFGSGTRLTVV.

This clonotype turned up a few times. The rearrangement links TRBV12-3 or TRBV12-4 to TRBJ2-5, with 9 bases fitting TRBD1. V shed 6 bases and J 4 bases; nucleotides not matched to a gene: 9. This CDR3 is built from 15 residues. The CDR3 nucleotides read TGTGCCAGCAGCCCCCCTCTGACAGGGGGAGAGACCCAGTACTTC. Its protein is CASSPPLTGGETQYF.

This clonotype was detected many times. CDR3 nucleotides: TGTGCCAGCAGCCCTACCTCCCGACGGGACAATGAGCAGTTCTTC. The encoded protein is CASSPTSRRDNEQFF. The chain recombines TRBV7-9 with TRBJ2-1; D is ambiguous. This CDR3 contains 15 residues. V shed 5 bases and J shed 5 bases, with 16 bases lying between them. CDR1 and CDR2 (germline): SEHNR, FQNEAQ (reference sequence).

This clonotype was counted between two and nine times. V is TRBV9 and J is TRBJ1-2, with D unresolved. The CDR3 spans 14 residues. CDR1 and CDR2 (germline): SGDLS, YYNGEE. V dropped 4 bases and J dropped 0 bases, with 10 bases sitting between them. The CDR3 DNA is TGTGCCAGCAGCAGTAGAGGAGCTAACTATGGCTACACCTTC. It specifies CASSSRGANYGYTF.

This clonotype occurred many times. The V gene is TRBV5-1, the J gene TRBJ2-2; D gene ambiguous. Trimming pared 1 base from V and 2 bases from J, leaving 6 bases between. The germline CDR1 and CDR2 sequences are SGHRS and YFSETQ. The CDR3 is 14 residues long. The CDR3 sequence: CASSLSPNTGELFF. CDR3 nucleotides: TGCGCCAGCAGCTTGAGCCCTAACACCGGGGAGCTGTTTTTT. The entire variable domain, with the rest obtained from reference TRBV5-1 and TRBJ2-2, is as follows: KAGVTQTPRYLIKTRGQQVTLSCSPISGHRSVSWYQQTPGQGLQFLFEYFSETQRNKGNFPGRFSGRQFSNSRSEMNVSTLELGDSALYLCASSLSPNTGELFFGEGSRLTVL.

This clonotype has a count of ten or more. V usage is TRBV18 and J usage is TRBJ1-5, with 8 bases identical to TRBD1. The germline CDR1 and CDR2 sequences are KGHSH and LQKENI. The trim removed 6 bases at V and 5 bases at J, leaving 6 bases unmatched. CDR3 size: 14 residues. CDR3 region: CASSPDRVYQPQHF. As DNA, the CDR3 is TGTGCCAGCTCTCCGGACAGGGTCTATCAGCCCCAGCATTTT.

V usage is TRBV5-1 and J usage is TRBJ1-6; 11 nucleotides match TRBD1. CDR3 length: 14 amino acids. Germline V lookup: CDR1 SGHRS, CDR2 YFSETQ. V shed 4 bases and J 9 bases; nucleotides not matched to a gene: 3. The CDR3 region is CASSPDRGPSPLHF. CDR3 nucleotides: TGCGCCAGCAGCCCGGACAGGGGGCCTTCACCCCTCCACTTT.

The chain has TRBV5-1 and TRBJ2-7; D is perhaps TRBD1 (6 bases). V was clipped by 0 bases and J by 2 bases, with 9 bases between them. This CDR3 is 14 amino acids long. Germline V gene sequence: CDR1 SGHRS, CDR2 YFSETQ. CDR3 sequence reads: CASSLDRVTYEQYF. The DNA for the CDR3 is TGCGCCAGCAGCTTGGACAGGGTCACCTACGAGCAGTACTTC.

This clonotype was recorded many times. This chain connects TRBV4-1 to TRBJ1-1, with D maybe TRBD1 (5 bases). The CDR3 totals 16 residues. V was pared by 0 bases and J by 4 bases, with 15 bases between. The germline V gene encodes CDR1 MGHRA and CDR2 YSYEKL. CDR3: CASSQDTRGGSTEAFF. The CDR3 nucleotides read TGCGCCAGCAGCCAAGATACCCGCGGGGGGTCCACTGAAGCTTTCTTT.

This clonotype was recorded many times. This rearrangement joins TRBV27 to TRBJ2-5; perhaps D is TRBD1 or TRBD2 (6 bases each). V lost 11 bases, J lost 5 bases, and 18 bases lay in between. Germline V gene lookup returns CDR1 MNHEY and CDR2 SMNVEV (reference sequence). This CDR3 has 13 amino acids. CDR3 sequence (DNA): TGTGCCTGTGGAGGGGGGAATTTTGAGACCCAGTACTTC. Its protein product is CACGGGNFETQYF.

This clonotype was counted a few times. The rearrangement links TRBV7-9 to TRBJ2-1; 11 bases map to TRBD2. The CDR3 has 16 residues. From germline, CDR1 is SEHNR and CDR2 FQNEAQ (reference sequence). Trimming cost V 4 bases and J 3 bases; bases outside gene matches: 5. CDR3 protein: CASSSFTSGGYNEQFF. The CDR3 DNA reads as TGTGCCAGCAGCTCTTTCACTAGCGGGGGCTACAATGAGCAGTTCTTC.

This clonotype appeared a few times. The chain carries TRBV28 and TRBJ2-1; 10 bases fit TRBD2. Germline CDR1 MDHEN, CDR2 SYDVKM. The V segment lost 6 bases and the J segment 8 bases; nucleotides outside the gene matches: 19. This CDR3 has 18 amino acids. The CDR3 coding sequence is TGTGCCAGCAGCACTAAGGGGCGCCAGCGGGGGGGCGTCGATGAGCAGTTCTTC. Translated, it gives CASSTKGRQRGGVDEQFF.

This clonotype was detected a few times. The rearrangement joins TRBV25-1 to TRBJ2-3; D perhaps matches TRBD1 (7 bases). Germline CDR1 and CDR2: MGHDK and SYGVNS. The CDR3 runs 15 residues. Deletions cut 6 bases from V and 2 bases from J, with 15 bases between. The CDR3 nucleotides read TGTGCCAGCAGCCCAGGGGGGCGAATCACAGATACGCAGTATTTT. Protein: CASSPGGRITDTQYF.

This clonotype was seen ten or more times. The chain is built from TRBV20-1 and TRBJ2-7; D unclear. This CDR3 is built from 12 residues. From germline, CDR1 is DFQATT and CDR2 SNEGSKA (reference sequence). V was pared by 3 bases and J by 4 bases, with 10 bases between. DNA of the CDR3: TGCAGTGCTAGGACCCCAGCATACGAGCAGTACTTC. It encodes CSARTPAYEQYF.

This clonotype was recorded at least ten times. The gene calls are TRBV5-1 and TRBJ2-2, with 12 bases identical to TRBD2. The germline gives CDR1 SGHRS, CDR2 YFSETQ. V gave up 0 bases and J gave up 15 bases; unmatched junction bases: 9. The CDR3 is 15 amino acids. CDR3 protein: CASSLGLAGDRSLFF. CDR3 bases: TGCGCCAGCAGCTTGGGACTAGCGGGAGATCGGTCGTTGTTTTTT.

There are many counts of this clonotype. The rearrangement uses TRBV7-3 and TRBJ2-7; D perhaps matches TRBD1 (5 bases). Trimming pared 8 bases from V and 3 bases from J, leaving 14 bases between. Per germline, CDR1 SGHTA and CDR2 FQGTGA. CDR3 length: 13 amino acids. The CDR3, as DNA: TGTGCCAGCTCCAAGGGGAACAGCTACGAGCAGTACTTC. It translates to CASSKGNSYEQYF. Filled out from reference TRBV7-3 and TRBJ2-7, the complete variable domain reads GAGVSQTPSNKVTEKGKYVELRCDPISGHTALYWYRQSLGQGPEFLIYFQGTGAADDSGLPNDRFFAVRPEGSVSTLKIQRTERGDSAVYLCASSKGNSYEQYFGPGTRLTVT.

This clonotype was seen many times. CDR3 nucleotide sequence: TGTGCCAGCAGTCCCCGGGGACAGGTCTACGAGCAGTACTTC. It translates to CASSPRGQVYEQYF. The rearrangement uses TRBV6-1 and TRBJ2-7, with 8 bases fitting TRBD1. Germline CDR1 and CDR2: MNHNS and SASEGT. J lost 3 bases, V lost 5 bases, and 6 bases had no gene match. This CDR3 has 14 amino acids.

This clonotype was counted many times. This sequence joins TRBV4-1 and TRBJ2-4; D is possibly TRBD2 (5 bases). Germline values: CDR1 MGHRA, CDR2 YSYEKL. V shed 4 bases and J shed 0 bases, with 19 bases lying between them. This CDR3 has 18 residues. CDR3 sequence (DNA): TGCGCCAGCAGCCGAACAGAGGGAAGAATCTTAGCCAAAAACATTCAGTACTTC. Translating gives CASSRTEGRILAKNIQYF.

Only a few counts were recorded for this clonotype. Here the CDR3 DNA reads TGTGCCTGGAATCCCCCCCGCGGGAAGGGGAGAGAGACCCAGTACTTC. Residues: CAWNPPRGKGRETQYF. V gene TRBV30 combines with J gene TRBJ2-5; the D gene is possibly TRBD2 (6 bases). Trimming shortened V by 4 bases and J by 4 bases, and 22 bases separated the two germline ends. The germline V gene has CDR1 GTSNPN and CDR2 SVGIG (reference sequence). The CDR3 covers 16 residues.

The table lists this clonotype with many counts. The chain links TRBV11-2 to TRBJ1-5; no definite D call. Germline values: CDR1 SGHAT, CDR2 FQNNGV. The V end lost 0 bases, the J end lost 2 bases, and 14 bases lay between the germline ends. The length of the CDR3 is 17 residues. The CDR3 nucleotides read TGTGCCAGCAGCTTAGACCCCCCGTTTACTGGCAATCAGCCCCAGCATTTT. This encodes CASSLDPPFTGNQPQHF.

This clonotype has at least ten counts. The chain links TRBV12-3 or TRBV12-4 to TRBJ2-6; no reliable D call. This CDR3 has 15 residues. The V and J ends lost 4 bases and 0 bases respectively, with 7 bases between them. CDR3 coding DNA: TGTGCCAGCAGTTATCCTGGCTCTGGGGCCAACGTCCTGACTTTC. Amino acid sequence: CASSYPGSGANVLTF.

This clonotype showed up just a few times. This rearrangement joins TRBV5-1 to TRBJ1-1; the D gene is possibly TRBD1 (5 bases). The CDR3 is 13 residues long. V lost 3 bases and J 0 bases, leaving 6 bases between the germline ends. The germline V gene encodes CDR1 SGHRS and CDR2 YFSETQ. The CDR3 loop is CASSSTVNTEAFF. For the CDR3, the DNA is TGCGCCAGCAGCTCGACAGTGAACACTGAAGCTTTCTTT.

The CDR3 DNA reads TGCAGCGCAGGGACGTCCCCGGACTACACCTTC. Its protein product is CSAGTSPDYTF. V is TRBV29-1 and J is TRBJ1-2; a weak D match, TRBD1 (5 bases). This CDR3 is 11 amino acids long. V was shortened by 7 bases and J by 10 bases, with 16 bases between the two germline ends. CDR1 is SQVTM, CDR2 ANQGSEA, per germline. The variable domain in full, with the rest retrieved from reference TRBV29-1 and TRBJ1-2, is SAVISQKPSRDICQRGTSLTIQCQVDSQVTMMFWYRQQPGQSLTLIATANQGSEATYESGFVIDKFPISRPNLTFSTLTVSNMSPEDSSIYLCSAGTSPDYTFGSGTRLTVV.

This clonotype was observed a handful of times. The chain carries TRBV12-3 or TRBV12-4 and TRBJ1-1; no definite D call. CDR3 length: 11 residues. V was shortened by 5 bases and J by 6 bases, with 7 bases between the two germline ends. The CDR3 DNA reads as TGTGCCAGCAGTCCGAGGGCTGAAGCTTTCTTT. It translates to CASSPRAEAFF.

This clonotype was seen ten or more times. This chain joins TRBV6-5 and TRBJ2-1; TRBD2 matches at 7 bases. The CDR3 loop spans 15 amino acids. Germline CDR1 is MNHEY and CDR2 is SVGAGI. The trim removed 0 bases at V and 4 bases at J, leaving 3 bases unmatched. The CDR3 nucleotides are TGTGCCAGCAGTTACTCCTCGGGACTATACAATGAGCAGTTCTTC. Translating gives CASSYSSGLYNEQFF.

This clonotype was observed a handful of times. V gene TRBV2 combines with J gene TRBJ2-1; D gene uncertain. Trimming cost V 5 bases and J 9 bases, with 8 bases left between them. The CDR3 consists of 11 residues. Germline CDR1 and CDR2: SNHLY and FYNNEI. CDR3 sequence (DNA): TGTGCCAGCAGTCCGGGCCCTGAGCAGTTCTTC. It encodes CASSPGPEQFF.

This clonotype has ten or more counts. The chain recombines TRBV29-1 with TRBJ2-1; D may be TRBD1 (6 bases). This CDR3 is 14 amino acids long. Looked up from germline, CDR1 is SQVTM and CDR2 is ANQGSEA. V gave up 3 bases and J gave up 4 bases, with 13 bases separating them. The DNA of the CDR3 is TGCAGCGTTGAGTCAGGGGAAGGGTACAATGAGCAGTTCTTC. It encodes CSVESGEGYNEQFF.